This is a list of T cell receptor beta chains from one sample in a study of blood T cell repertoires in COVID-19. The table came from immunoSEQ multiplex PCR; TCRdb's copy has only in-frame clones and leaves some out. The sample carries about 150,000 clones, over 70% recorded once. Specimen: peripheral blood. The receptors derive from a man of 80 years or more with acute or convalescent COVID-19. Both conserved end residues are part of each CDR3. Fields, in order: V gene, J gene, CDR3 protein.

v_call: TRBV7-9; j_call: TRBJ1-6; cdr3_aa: CASSLATGKDSPLHF
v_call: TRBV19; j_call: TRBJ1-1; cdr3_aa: CASSTQVNTEAFF
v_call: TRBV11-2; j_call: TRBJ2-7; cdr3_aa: CASSLTGIEQYF
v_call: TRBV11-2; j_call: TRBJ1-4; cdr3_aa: CASSLGQGGEKLFF
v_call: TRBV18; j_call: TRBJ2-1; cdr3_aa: CASSPLGDTNEQFF
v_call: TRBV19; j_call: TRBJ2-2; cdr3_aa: CASGPGTPNTGELFF
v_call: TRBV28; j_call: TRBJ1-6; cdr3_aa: CASSIGQGFYSPLHF
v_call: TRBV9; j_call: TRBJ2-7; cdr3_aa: CASSDRDSQFRTYEQYF
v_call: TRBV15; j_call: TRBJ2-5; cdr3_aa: CATSRIQGNQETQYF
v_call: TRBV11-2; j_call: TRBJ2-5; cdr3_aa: CASSLDRMGGGETQYF
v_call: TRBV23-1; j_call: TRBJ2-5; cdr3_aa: CASSIVAGSRSHTYQETQYF
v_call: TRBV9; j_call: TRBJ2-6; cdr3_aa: CASTVDVQGSGANVLTF
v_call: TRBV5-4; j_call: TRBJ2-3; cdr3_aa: CASSPRQVRTDTQYF
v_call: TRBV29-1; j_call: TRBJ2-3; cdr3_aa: CSVVPRLAGGDIGQYF
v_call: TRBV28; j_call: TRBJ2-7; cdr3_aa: CASSHGRTRGLTYEQYF
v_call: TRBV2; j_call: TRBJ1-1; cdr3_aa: CATRQAIVAFF
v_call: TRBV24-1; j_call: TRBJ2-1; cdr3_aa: CATSDSTGTSGNNEQFF
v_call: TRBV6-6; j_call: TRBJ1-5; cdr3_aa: CASGQVNQPQHF
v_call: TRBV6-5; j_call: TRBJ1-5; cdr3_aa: CASSTSVPRGQPQHF
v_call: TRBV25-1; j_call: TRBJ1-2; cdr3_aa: CASVQSGTGGFGYTF
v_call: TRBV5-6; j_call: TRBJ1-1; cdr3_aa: CASSPSGGGTEAFF
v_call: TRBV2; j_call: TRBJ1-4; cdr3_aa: CASRAVFGTGESNEKLFF
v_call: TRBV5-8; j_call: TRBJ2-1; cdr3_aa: CASSSEPLAGGSYNEQFF
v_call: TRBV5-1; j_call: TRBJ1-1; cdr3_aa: CASSLDRGVATEAFF
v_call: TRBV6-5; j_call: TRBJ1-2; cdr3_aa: CASSSGERDYGYTF
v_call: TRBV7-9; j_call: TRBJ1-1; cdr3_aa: CASSFLRTEAFF